This T cell receptor beta chain was obtained from a study of post-analysis software for immune sequencing data. This clonotype was picked up a small number of times. Its antigen is undetermined. Study-wide results and caveats: Several TRBV segments were more frequent in patients than controls; TRBV5-6, TRBV5-1 and TRBV20-1 belonged to this group.

Every TCR beta cDNA library bore unique molecular identifiers. TCRdb reanalysed the PCR reads using MiXCR and keeps one entry per CDR3 protein. The table shows around 700,000 distinct CDR3 sequences, with about 60% occurring only once. The V and J ends lost 7 bases and 2 bases respectively, with 10 bases between them. The CDR3 contains 13 residues. The specimen was blood. The rearrangement uses TRBV12-3 or TRBV12-4 and TRBJ2-3; D gene uncertain. The sequence was collected from a girl aged 2 to 10 with multiple sclerosis. This CDR3 is CASTQSYTDTQYF. CDR3 nucleotide sequence: TGTGCCAGCACCCAATCCTACACAGATACGCAGTATTTT.